This T cell receptor beta chain was sequenced during a study of T cell clonality in common variable immunodeficiency (dated by TCRdb to 2013 to 2016). Most CVID patients and most healthy controls were of Caucasian heritage. From each donor, roughly 5 to 8.5 ml of heparinized peripheral whole blood was collected. Genomic DNA from adults with common variable immune deficiency (CVID) and from healthy adult controls was used to sequence TCRbeta CDR3 repertoires. There were about 22 healthy adult volunteers in the control group (around twelve female and around 10 male), ranging in age from about 20 to 70 years, with a mean age of around 36. Diluted blood was density-centrifuged over Hypaque 1077 or Ficoll-Paque to isolate peripheral blood mononuclear cells. Genomic DNA was extracted from unsorted mononuclear cells by Qiagen column purification or by a centrifugation-based method. Study-wide findings and limitations: The authors noted that sequencing repertoires of T cell subpopulations would be needed to clarify what caused the increased clonality in CVID. Even though DNA input was the same, control samples had an average of around 81,000 unique sequences each, compared with about 31,000 in CVID samples. Increased TCRbeta clonality was found in CVID subjects compared with healthy controls (t-test p = 0.018), with the increase being most characteristic of about a third of subjects. CVID subjects shared fewer TCRbeta clones with each other than healthy controls did (p < 0.0001). CVID TCRbeta sequences were reported to have fewer deletions and N-nucleotide insertions and to lack highly modified clones with 13 or more V deletions. Correlations between repertoire features and clinical complications were limited by patient heterogeneity within the CVID cohort.

This clone has a handful of counts. The antigen it recognizes is unknown. The read is 3 residues too short to cover the CDR3 end, so that end is filled in from the germline J gene. Equivalent amounts of genomic DNA from CVID and control samples were used as sequencing input. For every sample, a 60 bp segment covering the rearranged TCRbeta CDR3 region was amplified and then sequenced. The immunoSEQ assay, a bias-corrected multiplex PCR combined with high-throughput sequencing, was used for TCRbeta amplification. The authors processed their data as follows. Every unique nucleotide sequence was considered a clone and was annotated with V, D and J genes, copy number and frequency. Sequences were labeled productive if in frame, and non-productive if out of frame or containing stop codons. As previously described, Shannon's entropy was used to calculate clonality. The predicted amino acid sequences of productive clones were used to derive mean CDR3 Kyte-Doolittle hydropathy. Using the R hclust function, scaled V gene usage was clustered hierarchically with Manhattan distance and complete linkage. To assess clone sharing by CDR3 amino acid sequence, 12 repertoires per group were resampled over 100 rounds. The repertoires were searched for approximately 70 published EBV-specific and some 240 published CMV-specific TCRbeta sequences. Two CVID samples that yielded fewer than 10,000 sequences were excluded from the analysis, so 42 CVID repertoires were retained. TCRdb retrieved this table from immuneACCESS and kept in-frame rearrangements only. Not all clones are present; in checked studies, unresolved V genes account for under half, and no reason is known for the remainder. V, J and clone size are taken as reported in that table, and D and trimming were inferred from the DNA itself. The sample comprises over 40,000 clones, and every one was counted more than once. The biggest ten clones account for about 6% of the sample.

Measured from the cysteine to the phenylalanine, the CDR3 is 14 residues long. The DNA covers only part of the CDR3, 33 bases in frame from base 1. For CDR1 and CDR2, the germline V gene lists MNHNS and SASEGT. The clonotype comes from a person between 18 and 70 years old in good health. The rearrangement joined TRBV6-1 to TRBJ1-2, and TRBD1 may be the D gene, going by 5 matching bases. Sequencing input: peripheral blood mononuclear cells. The CDR3 protein sequence reads: CASSEEVAWGDYTF. Incomplete CDR3 DNA: TGTGCCAGCAGTGAAGAAGTAGCTTGGGGCGAC.